The 26 T cell receptor beta chains presented below share a single source sample, sequenced in a study of tumor-infiltrating lymphocytes in primary liver carcinoma. Making TCR beta cDNA involved around 540 ng total RNA and a constant-region primer. Generation of the TCR beta libraries relied on three nested multiplex PCR rounds using slightly modified ARM-PCR. Running roughly 10 cycles apiece, the first two PCR rounds relied on TRBV1-TRBV30 forward primers together with a C-beta reverse primer. TCRdb re-derived calls from the multiplex PCR reads in MiXCR, one entry per CDR3 protein. The table lists fewer than 80,000 distinct CDR3 sequences, roughly 72% of them singletons. It was from around 20-30 mg of unsorted bulk tissue that RNA and DNA were co-extracted. Sequenced: tumor-adjacent normal liver tissue. Receptor source: a man aged 35-49 years with primary liver carcinoma and hepatitis B virus infection.

With respect to this clonotype: This may stem from a read error, because a much larger clone lies one nucleotide away. J is TRBJ1-2 and V is TRBV2; TRBD1 might be the D (5 bases). The CDR3 runs to 14 residues. Deletions cut 2 bases from V and 3 bases from J, with 10 bases between. Germline V lookup: CDR1 SNHLY, CDR2 FYNNEI. The CDR3 sequence is CASSEQGSDYGYTF. CDR3 bases: TGTGCCAGCAGTGAACAGGGCAGTGACTATGGCTACACCTTC.

As regards this clonotype: This CDR3 fails to terminate in the conserved phenylalanine or tryptophan, so it likely reflects a read error. The chain uses TRBV11-3 and TRBJ2-1, with 8 positions matching TRBD2. CDR1 is SGHNT, CDR2 YENEEA, per germline. The CDR3 spans 15 residues. In DNA form, the CDR3 reads TGTGTCAGCAGTGCCGGGACTAGAGAGATTAATGAGCAGTTCTTA. Protein: CVSSAGTREINEQFL.

The chain couples TRBV4-1 to TRBJ1-2; TRBD1 might be the D (6 bases). The V end lost 4 bases, the J end lost 7 bases, and 31 bases lay between the germline ends. The CDR3 totals 19 residues. Per germline, CDR1 MGHRA and CDR2 YSYEKL. For the CDR3, the DNA is TGCGCCAGCAGCCCCTGGGGAGGGGGGGGATTCGTGGCGAATTCTGGCTACACCTTC. It translates to CASSPWGGGGFVANSGYTF.

Concerning this clonotype: Relative to the germline gene, one junction end is altered; a read error may explain this. The CDR3 DNA reads TGTGCCAGTAGCTCGGCCGGGCAGCGATGGGAGACCCAGTACTTC. This encodes CASSSAGQRWETQYF. This rearrangement joins TRBV5-5 to TRBJ2-5; D unclear. The germline CDR1 and CDR2 sequences are SGHKS and YYEKEE (reference sequence). The CDR3 has 15 amino acids. Together with reference TRBV5-5 and TRBJ2-5, the CDR3 gives the full variable domain: DAGVTQSPTHLIKTRGQQVTLRCSPISGHKSVSWYQQVLGQGPQFIFQYYEKEERGRGNFPDRFSARQFPNYSSELNVNALLLGDSALYLCASSSAGQRWETQYFGPGTRLLVL.

Details on this clonotype: The junction departs from germline at one end; a sequencing error may be responsible. This chain connects TRBV28 to TRBJ2-5, with a possible D match to TRBD2 (7 bases). Germline CDR1 and CDR2: MDHEN and SYDVKM. The length of the CDR3 is 17 residues. The CDR3 sequence: CACSPLRQGTMLETQYF. CDR3 in DNA: TGTGCCTGCAGTCCGCTTCGTCAGGGGACTATGTTGGAGACCCAGTACTTC.

V and J are TRBV10-2 and TRBJ2-2, with 8 bases fitting TRBD2. Germline CDR1 and CDR2: WSHSY and SAAADI. The CDR3 runs 15 residues. Unmatched junction bases numbered 9, after V lost 5 bases and J lost 7 bases. The CDR3 DNA is TGCGCCAGCAGTCTACGGGGGGGCCTCATCGGGGAGCTGTTTTTT. The encoded protein is CASSLRGGLIGELFF.

Comment on this clonotype: At one end the junction does not follow the germline gene, possibly because of a read error. The CDR3 sequence: CASSFWEYNEQFF. As DNA, the CDR3 is TGTGCCAGCAGTTTCTGGGAATACAATGAGCAATTCTTC. The chain has TRBV12-3 or TRBV12-4 and TRBJ2-1; D unresolved. CDR3 length: 13 amino acids.

Concerning this clonotype: At one end, the junction sequence differs from germline, possibly due to a read error. The chain employs TRBV4-2 and TRBJ2-1, with D unresolved. Germline V lookup: CDR1 LGHNA, CDR2 YNFKEQ. This CDR3 comprises 15 residues. The CDR3, as DNA: TGTGCCAGCAGCCATGTTAGTTTTTCCGGCAATGAGCAGCTCTTC. It specifies CASSHVSFSGNEQLF.

This clonotype was seen more than once but under ten times. One base away lies a much larger clone, so this may be a sequencing read error. CDR3 bases: TGTGCCAGCACCACGGGAGTAGATACGCAGTATTTT. Residues: CASTTGVDTQYF. The V call is TRBV6-2 or TRBV6-3, the J call TRBJ2-3, with D tentatively TRBD2 (6 bases). This CDR3 comprises 12 residues. Germline V gene data show CDR1 as MNHEY and CDR2 as SVGEGT. Trimming removed 7 bases at V and 5 bases at J, with 10 bases between.

CDR3 nucleotide sequence: TGCAACGCCCAGCGTGGGGGCACAAGTACGCAGTATTTT. It translates to CNAQRGGTSTQYF. The chain combines TRBV29-1 with TRBJ2-3; D may be TRBD1 (6 bases). The V gene's germline CDR1 is SQVTM and CDR2 ANQGSEA. The CDR3 extends over 13 amino acids.

This clonotype was counted ten times or more. The chain couples TRBV6-5 to TRBJ2-1; 9 positions match TRBD2. The CDR3 length is 14 residues. The V and J ends lost 6 bases and 0 bases, in that order; junction bases with no gene match: 0. Germline CDR1 and CDR2: MNHEY and SVGAGI. The CDR3 DNA sequence: TGTGCCAGCAGGACTAGCGGCTCCTACAATGAGCAGTTCTTC. Its translation: CASRTSGSYNEQFF.

The chain is built from TRBV29-1 and TRBJ2-5; D may be TRBD1 (6 bases). The CDR3 is made up of 13 amino acids. The V and J ends lost 3 bases and 8 bases respectively, with 16 bases between them. CDR1 and CDR2 (germline): SQVTM, ANQGSEA. Here the CDR3 reads CSVDRGFQGTQYF. Written as DNA, the CDR3 is TGCAGCGTTGACAGGGGTTTCCAAGGAACCCAGTACTTC.

To note about this clonotype: A much larger clone is a single base away; this may be a read error. This chain links TRBV28 with TRBJ2-2; TRBD1 agrees at 8 bases. CDR1 MDHEN and CDR2 SYDVKM come from the germline V gene. The CDR3 loop spans 14 amino acids. In DNA form, the CDR3 reads TGTGCCCCTAACCGCGTGACAGGGGCCGGGGAGCTGTCTTTT. Translating it yields CAPNRVTGAGELSF.

This clonotype occurred once. One end of the junction does not line up with germline, which may come from a read error. The rearrangement uses TRBV5-4 and TRBJ2-2; 8 bases are a match to TRBD2. CDR1 is SGHNT and CDR2 is YYREEE in the germline V gene (reference sequence). The CDR3 is 14 amino acids. The CDR3 loop is CDSRSSGSTGELFF. CDR3 sequence (DNA): TGTGACAGCAGGTCCAGCGGGAGTACCGGGGAGCTGTTTTTT.

This chain's CDR3 is CASRLVSTEQYF. As DNA, the CDR3 is TGCGCCAGCAGACTAGTTAGCACCGAGCAGTACTTC. The rearrangement uses TRBV10-2 and TRBJ2-7; a weak D match, TRBD2 (5 bases). Per germline, CDR1 WSHSY and CDR2 SAAADI. The germline V and J ends were trimmed by 6 bases and 6 bases, with 12 bases remaining between them. CDR3 length equals 12 residues.

This clonotype was observed at least ten times. The chain uses TRBV20-1 and TRBJ1-5; the D gene is possibly TRBD1 (5 bases). The CDR3 consists of 14 residues. V lost 3 bases, J lost 4 bases, and 13 bases lay in between. Germline CDR1 and CDR2: DFQATT and SNEGSKA (reference sequence). CDR3 sequence: CSASNWGRNQPQHF. The CDR3 bases are TGCAGTGCTAGTAACTGGGGCCGAAATCAGCCCCAGCATTTT.

Notes on this clonotype: Its ends do not fully match the called genes, so a read error is possible. V is TRBV5-6 and J is TRBJ1-2; possibly TRBD1 for D (6 bases). Germline values: CDR1 SGHDT, CDR2 YYEEEE. This CDR3 is 13 amino acids long. The CDR3 region is CACSLVGTRCYTF. The CDR3, as DNA: TGTGCCTGCAGCTTGGTTGGGACACGATGCTACACCTTC.

This clonotype was counted many times. The rearrangement joins TRBV28 to TRBJ1-2, with D possibly being TRBD1 (5 bases). Germline CDR1 MDHEN, CDR2 SYDVKM. The V and J ends lost 8 bases and 5 bases respectively, with 12 bases between them. The CDR3 consists of 12 residues. CDR3 sequence: CASSRQKYGYTF. The DNA for the CDR3 is TGTGCCAGCTCCAGACAGAAATATGGCTACACCTTC.

The chain recombines TRBV6-2 or TRBV6-3 with TRBJ2-3; a weak D match, TRBD2 (5 bases). Trimming took off 10 bases at V and 4 bases at J, with 18 bases between the two ends. Looked up from germline, CDR1 is MNHEY and CDR2 is SVGEGT. The CDR3 contains 14 residues. Written as DNA, the CDR3 is TGTGCCAACAGCTCCAAGAGGGAGCCAGATACGCAGTATTTT. It specifies CANSSKREPDTQYF.

Turning to this clonotype: In this CDR3 the conserved last residue, phenylalanine or tryptophan, is missing, so a read error is likely. The J gene is TRBJ2-5, the V gene TRBV19; TRBD2 agrees at 10 bases. Trimming at V came to 5 bases and at J to 0 bases, leaving 6 bases not matched to a gene. CDR1 and CDR2 from the germline V gene are LNHDA and SQIVND (reference sequence). The CDR3 consists of 16 residues. The CDR3 region is CASSPGLAAYQETQYS. The CDR3 nucleotides read TGTGCCAGTAGTCCCGGACTAGCGGCGTACCAAGAGACCCAGTACTCC.

For this clonotype: This may stem from a read error, because a much larger clone lies one nucleotide away. This chain links TRBV4-3 with TRBJ2-1; a possible D gene is TRBD2 (7 bases). Per germline, CDR1 LGHNA and CDR2 YSLEER. CDR3 size: 15 residues. CDR3 protein: CASSPRGGSVNEKFF. CDR3 DNA sequence: TGCGCCAGCAGCCCAAGGGGGGGGTCGGTTAATGAGAAGTTCTTC.

In the case of this clonotype: An end of the junction does not agree with germline; a read error may underlie this. This chain joins TRBV29-1 and TRBJ1-1, with D possibly matching TRBD1 (5 bases). The CDR3 has 15 amino acids. Germline assignment: CDR1 SQVTM and CDR2 ANQGSEA. The CDR3 region is CSGAPGWAMKTEAFF. As DNA, the CDR3 is TGCAGTGGGGCCCCAGGTTGGGCCATGAAGACTGAAGCTTTCTTT.

About this clonotype: A much larger clone lies a single base off, so this may be a read error. The chain links TRBV5-1 to TRBJ2-1; 9 bases are a match to TRBD2. V lost 1 base to trimming and J lost 12 bases; unmatched junction nucleotides: 11. Germline loops: CDR1 SGHRS, CDR2 YFSETQ. The CDR3 length is 15 residues. DNA of the CDR3: TGCGCCAGCAGCTTGTTGCGGGAGGGCCTTGGTGTGCAGTTCTTC. Residues: CASSLLREGLGVQFF. Full variable domain (missing parts from reference TRBV5-1 and TRBJ2-1): KAGVTQTPRYLIKTRGQQVTLSCSPISGHRSVSWYQQTPGQGLQFLFEYFSETQRNKGNFPGRFSGRQFSNSRSEMNVSTLELGDSALYLCASSLLREGLGVQFFGPGTRLTVL.

Of note for this clonotype: One end of the junction does not line up with germline, which may come from a read error. The chain links TRBV4-2 to TRBJ1-2; 8 nucleotides match TRBD1. This CDR3 is built from 15 residues. Germline V gene lookup returns CDR1 LGHNA and CDR2 YNFKEQ. The CDR3: CACSQEAGGGSGYTF. The CDR3 coding sequence is TGTGCCTGCAGTCAAGAGGCAGGGGGCGGATCTGGCTACACCTTC.

As for this clonotype: Without the conserved terminal phenylalanine or tryptophan, this CDR3 likely stems from a read error. The gene calls are TRBV5-6 and TRBJ2-7, with 9 bases matching TRBD2. Germline CDR1 and CDR2: SGHDT and YYEEEE. The V segment lost 2 bases and the J segment 4 bases; nucleotides outside the gene matches: 4. The CDR3 covers 14 residues. The CDR3 reads CASSFPGLAYEQYI. The CDR3 nucleotides are TGTGCCAGCAGCTTCCCGGGACTAGCATACGAGCAGTACATC.

Only one count was recorded for this clonotype. This chain uses TRBV6-2 or TRBV6-3 with TRBJ1-5, with D unresolved. V lost 4 bases and J lost 10, with 20 bases in between. The CDR3 runs to 15 residues. Germline CDR1 is MNHEY and CDR2 is SVGEGT. The CDR3 DNA reads as TGTGCCAGCAGTTTGGAAAGTTATAGCAATCGACCCCAGCATTTT. This gives the protein CASSLESYSNRPQHF.